Each of the 8 T cell receptor beta chains below was sequenced from the same sample in a study of blood T cell repertoires in COVID-19. TCRdb's table, derived via immunoSEQ multiplex PCR, lists solely in-frame clones and lacks some. The sample consists of approximately 500,000 clones, roughly nine tenths of them appearing once. The sequenced sample was peripheral blood. The source is a woman aged 45 to 65 with COVID-19, enrolled during active disease.

The chain recombines TRBV2 with TRBJ1-1; the match to TRBD1 covers 7 bases. The germline V gene encodes CDR1 SNHLY and CDR2 FYNNEI. The CDR3 is 13 amino acids. V gave up 9 bases and J gave up 3 bases; unmatched junction bases: 7. The CDR3 bases are TGTGCCAGAACTATAGACAGGGACACTGAAGCTTTCTTT. It translates to CARTIDRDTEAFF.

The chain combines TRBV10-3 with TRBJ1-2; 8 bases align to TRBD1. Trimming removed 4 bases from V and 3 bases from J; junction bases left unmatched: 4. Per the germline V gene, CDR1 is ENHRY and CDR2 is SYGVKD. The CDR3 totals 14 residues. The CDR3 loop is CAISVGQGDYGYTF. For the CDR3, the DNA is TGTGCCATCAGTGTTGGACAGGGAGACTATGGCTACACCTTC.

The sample holds a few counts of this clone. The rearrangement joins TRBV7-9 to TRBJ1-6; D is unresolved. The V end was cut by 4 bases, the J end by 9 bases, with 7 bases between. This CDR3 is built from 12 residues. CDR1 is SEHNR, CDR2 FQNEAQ, per germline (reference sequence). The CDR3 loop reads CASSWEGSPLHF. The CDR3 nucleotides read TGTGCCAGCAGCTGGGAGGGTTCACCCCTCCACTTT.

This sequence joins TRBV6-5 and TRBJ1-2; TRBD1 matches 7 bases. V shed 6 bases, J shed 8 bases, and the junction held 12 bases outside the gene matches. CDR3 length: 14 amino acids. From germline, CDR1 is MNHEY and CDR2 SVGAGI. The CDR3 nucleotides read TGTGCCAGCAGCCTTGTCTCGGGACAGAGCGGCTACACCTTC. The encoded protein is CASSLVSGQSGYTF.

This clone was seen once. This sequence joins TRBV27 and TRBJ2-3; TRBD1 matches 9 bases. The J segment lost 2 bases and the V segment lost 5 bases, leaving 8 bases of the junction unmatched. The CDR3 length is 16 residues. Germline CDR1 and CDR2: MNHEY and SMNVEV (reference sequence). In nucleotides, the CDR3 is TGTGCCAGCAGTACCCGACAGGGGGATTCCACAGATACGCAGTATTTT. Protein product: CASSTRQGDSTDTQYF.

In this sample, this clone turned up once. The rearrangement joins TRBV3-1 (or the pseudogene TRBV3-2) to TRBJ2-3, with 9 bases identical to TRBD1. Germline lookup yields CDR1 LGHDT and CDR2 YNNKEL (reference sequence). The CDR3 runs to 17 residues. V lost 1 base, J lost 4 bases, and 9 bases stayed unmatched. This CDR3 is CASSQGRGQGIPDTQYF. DNA for the CDR3: TGTGCCAGCAGCCAAGGGCGAGGACAGGGGATCCCAGATACGCAGTATTTT.

The chain links TRBV11-2 to TRBJ1-2; D unresolved. Trimming removed 5 bases at V and 8 bases at J, with 21 bases between. The CDR3 consists of 15 residues. CDR1 is SGHAT and CDR2 is FQNNGV in the germline V gene. The CDR3 coding sequence is TGTGCCAGCAGCCCCGGCGGGTTAGAATTGAGAGGCTACACCTTC. It is translated as CASSPGGLELRGYTF.

The V and J genes are TRBV28 and TRBJ2-7; 9 bases fit TRBD1. V was clipped by 5 bases and J by 6 bases; unmatched bases: 14. The CDR3 covers 16 residues. Germline V gene lookup returns CDR1 MDHEN and CDR2 SYDVKM. This chain's CDR3 is CASSLPSVGTGIEQYF. CDR3 bases: TGTGCCAGCAGTCTCCCATCCGTAGGGACAGGGATCGAGCAGTACTTC.